This T cell receptor beta chain emerged from a study of blood T cell repertoires in COVID-19. About the study: Nucleic acid was either cDNA or gDNA, and it came from T cells, B-cell-depleted T cells, or PBMCs.

Original methodology: Researchers report that nucleated cell counts were estimated from reference gene primer amplification. Using immunoSEQ multiplex PCR, the repertoire was profiled, and TCRdb retains in-frame clones only, with some absent. V and J calls and clone size are given by that table; D and trimming were obtained from the DNA. Altogether approximately 260,000 clones are present, around nine tenths being singletons, with the ten largest covering under 2.5%. CDR1 and CDR2 (germline): MNHEY, SVGAGI. Trimming removed 6 bases at V and 9 bases at J, with 15 bases between. There are 14 residues in the CDR3.

Sample: peripheral blood. The chain combines TRBV6-5 with TRBJ1-6; D possibly corresponds to TRBD1 (5 bases). The TCR originated in a woman in her 40s who had recovered from COVID-19. CDR3 region: CASRRDGDSSPLHF. Here the CDR3 DNA reads TGTGCCAGCAGGCGGGACGGAGACAGTTCACCCCTCCACTTT.